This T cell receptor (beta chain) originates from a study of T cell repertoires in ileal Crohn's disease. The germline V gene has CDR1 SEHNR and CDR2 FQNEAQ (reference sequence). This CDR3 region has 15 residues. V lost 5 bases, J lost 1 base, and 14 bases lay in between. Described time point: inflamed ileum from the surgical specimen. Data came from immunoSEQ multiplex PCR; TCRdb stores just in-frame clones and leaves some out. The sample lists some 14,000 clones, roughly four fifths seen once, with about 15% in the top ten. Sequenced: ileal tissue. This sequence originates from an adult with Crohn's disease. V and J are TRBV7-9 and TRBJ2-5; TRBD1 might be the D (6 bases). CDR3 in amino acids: CASSIPQGPQETQYF. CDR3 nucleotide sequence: TGTGCCAGCAGCATACCACAGGGCCCCCAAGAGACCCAGTACTTC.